One sample yielded the 29 T cell receptor beta chains listed below, sequenced in a study of blood T cells in healthy people across ages. Sample-barcoded 5' priming and a J-beta primer mix drove a second PCR of roughly 6 to 12 cycles. From the 5' RACE reads, TCRdb called clonotypes with MiXCR, one entry per CDR3 protein. The top ten clones hold 7.7% of a sample with 1.5 million to 2 million distinct CDR3 sequences, approximately 28% of them seen once. The sample taken for sequencing was blood. Source of these receptors: a woman in her twenties or thirties in good health.

The J gene is TRBJ2-7, the V gene TRBV28; D not certain. In germline, CDR1 is MDHEN, CDR2 SYDVKM. With 6 bases removed from V and 2 bases from J, the gap between germline ends came to 8 bases. The CDR3 is 12 amino acids. CDR3 loop: CASRSGPYEQYF. The CDR3 coding sequence is TGTGCCAGCAGGTCAGGTCCCTACGAGCAGTACTTC.

The J gene is TRBJ1-1, the V gene TRBV24-1; 7 nucleotides match TRBD1. The CDR3 loop spans 15 amino acids. Germline V gives CDR1 KGHDR, CDR2 SFDVKD. CDR3 nucleotide sequence: TGTGCGAATCCGGGATTATTTACAGGGGAGACTGAAGCTTTCTTT. Its translation: CANPGLFTGETEAFF.

This clonotype was observed many times. This chain joins TRBV25-1 and TRBJ2-7; D remains ambiguous. Trimming stripped 4 bases from V and 4 bases from J, with 8 bases between. Looked up from germline, CDR1 is MGHDK and CDR2 is SYGVNS. The CDR3 is 12 amino acids. The CDR3 nucleotides read TGTGCCAGCAGTGCCCAGGAATACGAGCAGTACTTC. It translates to CASSAQEYEQYF.

This chain joins TRBV5-5 and TRBJ2-3; TRBD2 aligns across 10 bases. Germline CDR1 reads SGHKS; CDR2 reads YYEKEE (reference sequence). There are 15 residues in the CDR3. Trimming at V came to 9 bases and at J to 2 bases, leaving 9 bases not matched to a gene. Written as DNA, the CDR3 is TGTGCCACCCTACCGGGACTAGCGACCACAGATACGCAGTATTTT. It translates to CATLPGLATTDTQYF.

Notes on this clonotype: The CDR3 carries no conserved terminal phenylalanine or tryptophan, so it likely arises from a read error. This chain links TRBV12-3 or TRBV12-4 with TRBJ2-3; D not resolved. This CDR3 spans 13 amino acids. V was pared by 3 bases and J by 2 bases, with 6 bases between. The DNA of the CDR3 is TGTGCCAGCAGTTTCCTCGCCACAGATACGCAGTATTCT. The encoded protein is CASSFLATDTQYS.

There are a few counts of this clonotype. This chain connects TRBV5-6 to TRBJ1-1; D ambiguous. This CDR3 has 16 amino acids. Trimming left V 1 base short and J 1 base short, with 14 bases between. Per the germline V gene, CDR1 is SGHDT and CDR2 is YYEEEE. This CDR3 reads CASSLRALRSNTEAFF. The CDR3, as DNA: TGTGCCAGCAGCTTGAGGGCTCTACGGTCGAACACTGAAGCTTTCTTT.

About this clonotype: It may be a read error: a sequence one base away is much more abundant. The V gene is TRBV29-1, the J gene TRBJ2-7; D remains unclear. V gave up 3 bases and J gave up 0 bases, with 9 bases separating them. CDR3 size: 13 residues. CDR1 SQVTM and CDR2 ANQGSEA come from the germline V gene. Here the CDR3 DNA reads TGCAGCGTTGAGACATCGAGCTCCTACGAGCAGTACTTC. It encodes CSVETSSSYEQYF.

This chain uses TRBV7-2 with TRBJ1-4, with unresolved D. Trimming left V 3 bases short and J 6 bases short, with 5 bases between. Germline-derived CDR1 and CDR2 are SGHTA and FQGNSA. The CDR3 consists of 12 residues. CDR3 nucleotides: TGTGCCAGCAGCTTGCCCGATGAAAAACTGTTTTTT. Protein sequence: CASSLPDEKLFF.

This clonotype was counted a few times. V is TRBV5-1 and J is TRBJ2-3; a weak D match, TRBD2 (6 bases). Trimming left V 0 bases short and J 1 base short, with 12 bases between. The CDR3 has 16 amino acids. CDR1 and CDR2 (germline): SGHRS, YFSETQ. The chain's CDR3 is CASSLVSPSGTDTQYF. The CDR3 DNA follows: TGCGCCAGCAGCTTGGTATCGCCTAGCGGCACAGATACGCAGTATTTT.

This clonotype has at least ten counts. This sequence joins TRBV20-1 and TRBJ2-1; TRBD1 aligns across 8 bases. Unmatched junction bases numbered 9, after V lost 5 bases and J lost 9 bases. This CDR3 has 13 amino acids. CDR1 is DFQATT, CDR2 SNEGSKA, per germline (reference sequence). The CDR3 is CSAPGTGYSEQFF. DNA of the CDR3: TGCAGTGCTCCCGGGACAGGTTATAGTGAGCAGTTCTTC.

This clonotype is a singleton in its sample. The chain combines TRBV28 with TRBJ2-3, with D unclear. V dropped 6 bases and J dropped 5 bases, with 6 bases sitting between them. Germline V gene data show CDR1 as MDHEN and CDR2 as SYDVKM. The CDR3 consists of 11 residues. The CDR3 protein is CASRERDTQYF. As DNA, the CDR3 is TGTGCCAGCAGGGAGAGAGATACGCAGTATTTT.

This clonotype was counted many times. The chain has TRBV11-2 and TRBJ2-7; D call uncertain. CDR1 and CDR2 from the germline V gene are SGHAT and FQNNGV. V lost 1 base and J lost 7, with 5 bases in between. CDR3 size: 11 residues. The CDR3 DNA follows: TGTGCCAGCAGCTTAGTGCGGGAGCAGTACTTC. Protein: CASSLVREQYF.

The chain is built from TRBV20-1 and TRBJ2-5, with 10 nucleotides matching TRBD2. CDR3 length equals 17 residues. Germline CDR1 DFQATT, CDR2 SNEGSKA (reference sequence). The J segment lost 7 bases and the V segment lost 5 bases, leaving 19 bases of the junction unmatched. CDR3 DNA: TGCAGTGCTGGGGGTGGTAGCGGGGGGCCGACATGGTGGACCCAGTACTTC. It specifies CSAGGGSGGPTWWTQYF.

This sequence joins TRBV20-1 and TRBJ2-3; D call uncertain. The CDR3 has 15 residues. Between the trimmed V and J ends, which lost 1 base and 0 bases, there was a span of 11 bases. Germline assignment: CDR1 DFQATT and CDR2 SNEGSKA (reference sequence). For the CDR3, the DNA is TGCAGTGCTAGAGTCCCCCCGGCTAGCACAGATACGCAGTATTTT. Its translation is CSARVPPASTDTQYF.

This clonotype was counted ten times or more. The rearrangement links TRBV20-1 to TRBJ2-1; possible D gene TRBD2, 7 bases. The ends were cut back, 5 bases at V and 4 bases at J, with 9 bases in the middle. Per germline, CDR1 DFQATT and CDR2 SNEGSKA (reference sequence). The length of the CDR3 is 12 residues. CDR3 loop: CSAEGGYNEQFF. CDR3 sequence (DNA): TGCAGTGCTGAGGGGGGGTACAATGAGCAGTTCTTC.

This clonotype occurred a few times. Since a much larger clone is just one base distant, this may be a read error. The V gene is TRBV7-2, the J gene TRBJ2-7; D possibly corresponds to TRBD1 (5 bases). Germline V lookup: CDR1 SGHTA, CDR2 FQGNSA. The CDR3 is 14 amino acids. V lost 3 bases, J lost 4 bases, and 13 bases lay in between. CDR3 residues: CASSFRTTDYEQYF. CDR3 in DNA: TGTGCCAGCAGCTTCCGTACGACAGATTACGAGCAGTACTTC.

The V gene is TRBV7-2, the J gene TRBJ2-1; 7 bases map to TRBD1. Unmatched junction bases numbered 8, after V lost 3 bases and J lost 6 bases. The germline gives CDR1 SGHTA, CDR2 FQGNSA. The CDR3 runs to 15 residues. The CDR3 bases are TGTGCCAGCAGCTTTGACAGGGAAAGATTCAATGAGCAGTTCTTC. Translation: CASSFDRERFNEQFF.

CDR3 sequence (DNA): TGTGCCAGCGGGAGGGGGAGCTATGGCTACACCTTC. Amino acid sequence: CASGRGSYGYTF. The rearrangement uses TRBV6-5 and TRBJ1-2; tentative D call: TRBD1 (6 bases). CDR3 length equals 12 residues. Germline V gene data show CDR1 as MNHEY and CDR2 as SVGAGI. Trimming removed 8 bases from V and 4 bases from J, with 11 bases in between.

V usage is TRBV20-1 and J usage is TRBJ2-5; 7 bases fit TRBD2. The CDR3 length is 12 residues. V trimming: 6 bases; J trimming: 4 bases; junction bases outside the gene matches: 5. The germline V gene has CDR1 DFQATT and CDR2 SNEGSKA (reference sequence). In DNA, the CDR3 is TGCAGTGCCCTAGCGGAGGGAGAGACCCAGTACTTC. As protein: CSALAEGETQYF.

This clonotype was counted at least ten times. The rearrangement links TRBV29-1 to TRBJ2-1; 7 bases match TRBD1. J gave up 5 bases and V 3 bases, and 4 bases lay outside the gene matches. This CDR3 is 13 amino acids long. Germline V lookup: CDR1 SQVTM, CDR2 ANQGSEA. CDR3 nucleotide sequence: TGCAGCGTTGAGTACAGGGGAGACAATGAGCAGTTCTTC. It yields the protein CSVEYRGDNEQFF.

At least ten counts were recorded for this clonotype. This rearrangement joins TRBV27 to TRBJ2-7; TRBD2 matches 9 bases. Germline V CDR1 and CDR2: MNHEY, SMNVEV (reference sequence). Losses at the gene ends were 6 bases for V and 3 bases for J; bases not matched to a gene: 9. CDR3 length: 15 amino acids. The CDR3 spells CASSIKGLALYEQYF. CDR3 bases: TGTGCCAGCAGCATAAAGGGACTAGCCCTCTACGAGCAGTACTTC.

The rearrangement joins TRBV6-2 or TRBV6-3 to TRBJ2-7; 8 bases are a match to TRBD1. Germline lookup yields CDR1 MNHEY and CDR2 SVGEGT. With 6 bases clipped from V and 4 bases from J, the junction kept 11 bases outside the gene matches. The CDR3 runs to 15 residues. The CDR3 DNA sequence: TGTGCCAGCAGCCGACTAACCCAGGGGGCGTACGAGCAGTACTTC. It is translated as CASSRLTQGAYEQYF.

This clonotype turned up a few times. V is TRBV10-3 and J is TRBJ2-5; 9 bases are shared with TRBD1. Per germline, CDR1 ENHRY and CDR2 SYGVKD. CDR3 length equals 15 residues. The J segment lost 4 bases and the V segment lost 8 bases, leaving 11 bases of the junction unmatched. The CDR3, as DNA: TGTGCCATCGGGGCCGACAGGGGGAGGTTAGAGACCCAGTACTTC. This sequence encodes CAIGADRGRLETQYF.

This clonotype appeared a few times. V usage is TRBV5-6 and J usage is TRBJ2-1; 11 bases line up with TRBD1. CDR3 length equals 15 residues. The J segment lost 5 bases and the V segment lost 4 bases, leaving 5 bases of the junction unmatched. Germline V lookup: CDR1 SGHDT, CDR2 YYEEEE. The DNA of the CDR3 is TGTGCCAGCAGCCGAGTGGGACAGGGGGACAATGAGCAGTTCTTC. It yields the protein CASSRVGQGDNEQFF.

Concerning this clonotype itself: Given a much more abundant clone one base away, this may be a read error. The chain links TRBV5-5 to TRBJ2-1; D is uncertain. The J call may be wrong; the DNA end is better matched by TRBJ2-7. The germline gives CDR1 SGHKS, CDR2 YYEKEE (reference sequence). This CDR3 spans 15 amino acids. The CDR3 DNA sequence: TGTGCCAGCAGCTTGGGCGGCGTAGCCTACAATGAGCAGTACTTC. This translates into CASSLGGVAYNEQYF.

In its sample, this clonotype was seen once. The rearrangement joins TRBV5-1 to TRBJ2-5; TRBD2 agrees at 14 bases. CDR3 length equals 18 residues. Germline trimming cut 4 bases from V and 3 bases from J; bases unmatched to any gene: 11. Germline V lookup: CDR1 SGHRS, CDR2 YFSETQ. CDR3 sequence: CASSTGLAGGRWKETQYF. In nucleotides, the CDR3 is TGCGCCAGCAGCACAGGACTAGCGGGGGGTCGGTGGAAAGAGACCCAGTACTTC.

This clonotype was seen at least ten times. This sequence joins TRBV20-1 and TRBJ2-1; 11 bases are a match to TRBD2. Germline lookup yields CDR1 DFQATT and CDR2 SNEGSKA (reference sequence). The CDR3 sequence is 18 residues long. V shed 2 bases and J 0 bases; nucleotides not matched to a gene: 9. Here the CDR3 reads CSARPTSGTGPSYNEQFF. CDR3 sequence (DNA): TGCAGTGCTAGACCGACTAGCGGGACGGGCCCCTCCTACAATGAGCAGTTCTTC.

This clonotype turned up a few times. The gene calls are TRBV5-5 and TRBJ1-5, with 8 positions matching TRBD1. V lost 4 bases to trimming and J lost 3 bases; unmatched junction nucleotides: 15. Germline CDR1 and CDR2: SGHKS and YYEKEE (reference sequence). The CDR3 contains 18 residues. CDR3 sequence reads: CASSPGGTGYWLNQPQHF. The CDR3 DNA follows: TGTGCCAGCAGCCCGGGCGGGACAGGATATTGGCTCAATCAGCCCCAGCATTTT.

This clonotype was observed many times. CDR3 sequence reads: CSVEPNTGELFF. CDR3 DNA: TGCAGCGTGGAACCAAACACCGGGGAGCTGTTTTTT. The chain combines TRBV29-1 with TRBJ2-2; D is unclear. Germline CDR1 SQVTM, CDR2 ANQGSEA. V was shortened by 6 bases and J by 2 bases, with 7 bases between the two germline ends. The CDR3 is made up of 12 amino acids.